Presented here are 28 T cell receptor beta chains from one specimen sequenced in a study of T-cell reconstitution after alpha-beta-depleted transplantation in children. Unique molecular identifiers were incorporated into the prepared TCRbeta library. Each CDR3 protein gets one entry after TCRdb re-called the PCR reads with MiXCR. The sample lists 550,000 to 600,000 distinct CDR3 sequences; 20% to 25% were seen once. The sequencing here drew on PBMCs, mostly from graft donor cells, taken 360 days after TCRalphabeta/CD19-depleted stem cell transplant. These receptors originate from a boy younger than two who had a stem cell transplant for acute myeloid leukemia, so the T cells may come from the graft donor.

This clonotype was detected a few times. The CDR3 loop is CAGRTGANVLTF. DNA for the CDR3: TGTGCCGGGCGCACAGGGGCCAACGTCCTGACTTTC. V gene TRBV12-3 or TRBV12-4 combines with J gene TRBJ2-6; no clear D. The CDR3 sequence is 12 residues long. The V end lost 11 bases, the J end lost 4 bases, and 9 bases lay between the germline ends.

This chain connects TRBV6-5 to TRBJ2-1; D gene ambiguous. The V end lost 4 bases, the J end lost 9 bases, and 10 bases lay between the germline ends. The germline V gene has CDR1 MNHEY and CDR2 SVGAGI. CDR3 size: 12 residues. CDR3 protein: CASSSGMPEQFF. The CDR3 DNA follows: TGTGCCAGCAGTTCCGGTATGCCTGAGCAGTTCTTC.

The genes are TRBV4-3 and TRBJ2-1, with 11 bases that match TRBD2. V dropped 1 base and J dropped 8; count of bases not matched to a gene: 4. The CDR3 sequence is 15 residues long. Germline V gives CDR1 LGHNA, CDR2 YSLEER. CDR3 nucleotides: TGCGCCAGCAGCCAAGGACTAGCGGGGCTCTATGAGCAGTTCTTC. This translates into CASSQGLAGLYEQFF.

The chain recombines TRBV7-9 with TRBJ1-5, with D hard to call. Trimming pared 5 bases from V and 2 bases from J, leaving 7 bases between. The CDR3 totals 13 residues. The germline gives CDR1 SEHNR, CDR2 FQNEAQ (reference sequence). The CDR3 loop is CASSPSGNQPQHF. The CDR3, as DNA: TGTGCCAGCAGCCCAAGCGGCAATCAGCCCCAGCATTTT.

There are a few counts of this clonotype. The chain joins TRBV9 to TRBJ2-5; 7 bases line up with TRBD2. Unmatched junction bases numbered 11, after V lost 1 base and J lost 5 bases. Germline-derived CDR1 and CDR2 are SGDLS and YYNGEE. The length of the CDR3 is 16 residues. This CDR3 reads CASSVTTRAGMETQYF. For the CDR3, the DNA is TGTGCCAGCAGCGTAACTACTCGAGCGGGGATGGAGACCCAGTACTTC.

This clonotype was seen at least ten times. The chain employs TRBV7-2 and TRBJ2-1; 10 nucleotides line up with TRBD1. The V segment lost 5 bases and the J segment 2 bases; nucleotides outside the gene matches: 3. Germline V gene sequence: CDR1 SGHTA, CDR2 FQGNSA. The CDR3 totals 15 residues. CDR3 bases: TGTGCCAGCAGCCGAGGACAGGGGGCCTACAATGAGCAGTTCTTC. This encodes CASSRGQGAYNEQFF. The full variable domain, completed using reference TRBV7-2 and TRBJ2-1, is GAGVSQSPSNKVTEKGKDVELRCDPISGHTALYWYRQSLGQGLEFLIYFQGNSAPDKSGLPSDRFSAERTGGSVSTLTIQRTQQEDSAVYLCASSRGQGAYNEQFFGPGTRLTVL.

This clonotype was seen many times. This chain connects TRBV12-3 or TRBV12-4 to TRBJ2-3; no clear D. The CDR3 totals 14 residues. Trimming cost V 4 bases and J 2 bases, with 10 bases left between them. CDR3 in amino acids: CASSWLADTDTQYF. CDR3 DNA: TGTGCCAGCAGTTGGCTGGCTGACACAGATACGCAGTATTTT.

This clonotype was counted a few times. V and J are TRBV28 and TRBJ2-3; 9 bases are shared with TRBD2. CDR3 length equals 14 residues. CDR1 MDHEN and CDR2 SYDVKM come from the germline V gene. V lost 4 bases and J lost 8; bases outside the gene matches: 7. CDR3 DNA sequence: TGTGCCAGCAGTTCCAGCGGGGGGCCCCTTACGCAGTATTTT. This sequence encodes CASSSSGGPLTQYF.

The chain links TRBV18 to TRBJ2-7; the match to TRBD1 covers 11 bases. Per germline, CDR1 KGHSH and CDR2 LQKENI. Trimming cost V 5 bases and J 7 bases; bases outside gene matches: 13. This CDR3 has 16 residues. The CDR3 region has the DNA TGTGCCAGCTCAGCACATCCCGGACAGGGGGCGTCAGAGCAGTACGTC. As protein: CASSAHPGQGASEQYV.

This sequence joins TRBV18 and TRBJ2-6, with TRBD1 identical over 7 bases. The trim removed 0 bases at V and 2 bases at J, leaving 4 bases unmatched. Germline V lookup: CDR1 KGHSH, CDR2 LQKENI. The CDR3 is 17 residues long. CDR3 region: CASSPPKTGTGANVLTF. In nucleotides, the CDR3 is TGTGCCAGCTCACCACCAAAGACAGGGACTGGGGCCAACGTCCTGACTTTC. The whole variable domain, remainder taken from reference TRBV18 and TRBJ2-6, is NAGVMQNPRHLVRRRGQEARLRCSPMKGHSHVYWYRQLPEEGLKFMVYLQKENIIDESGMPKERFSAEFPKEGPSILRIQQVVRGDSAAYFCASSPPKTGTGANVLTFGAGSRLTVL.

The chain uses TRBV11-1 and TRBJ1-5; no clear D gene. CDR3 length equals 11 residues. V lost 3 bases, J lost 5 bases, and 2 bases lay in between. Germline loops: CDR1 SGHAT, CDR2 FQDESV (reference sequence). This CDR3 is CASSFYQPQHF. The CDR3 bases are TGTGCCAGCAGCTTTTATCAGCCCCAGCATTTT.

This chain joins TRBV20-1 and TRBJ2-2; D is possibly TRBD1 or TRBD2 (6 bases each). This CDR3 has 15 amino acids. The germline V and J ends were trimmed by 0 bases and 0 bases, with 8 bases remaining between them. Germline CDR1 and CDR2: DFQATT and SNEGSKA (reference sequence). Written as DNA, the CDR3 is TGCAGTGCTAGAGATCGGGGGCCGAACACCGGGGAGCTGTTTTTT. This sequence encodes CSARDRGPNTGELFF.

CDR3 in amino acids: CASSFVGQGTNEKLFF. CDR3 bases: TGTGCCAGCAGCTTCGTAGGACAGGGCACTAATGAAAAACTGTTTTTT. The chain joins TRBV11-1 to TRBJ1-4; 8 positions agree with TRBD1. CDR3 size: 16 residues. The germline V gene has CDR1 SGHAT and CDR2 FQDESV (reference sequence). V lost 3 bases to trimming and J lost 2 bases; unmatched junction nucleotides: 5.

A single count supports this clonotype. Since a much larger clone is just one base distant, this may be a read error. The chain links TRBV12-3 or TRBV12-4 to TRBJ1-5; a possible D gene is TRBD1 (5 bases). The CDR3 sequence is 15 residues long. V was clipped by 8 bases and J by 9 bases, with 23 bases between them. The CDR3 nucleotides read TGTGCCAGCGATGGGGGTGGGGACGGCGTATGGCCCCAGCATTTT. It is translated as CASDGGGDGVWPQHF.

The V and J genes are TRBV5-8 and TRBJ2-7; the D gene is possibly TRBD1 (5 bases). V shed 3 bases and J shed 1 base, with 8 bases lying between them. The CDR3 has 13 residues. From germline, CDR1 is SGHTS and CDR2 YDEGEE. The CDR3 region is CASSSDRSYEQYV. As DNA, the CDR3 is TGTGCCAGCAGCTCCGACAGATCCTACGAGCAGTACGTC.

This clonotype was seen at least ten times. The chain joins TRBV5-1 to TRBJ2-7, with no clear D. V shed 4 bases and J shed 2 bases, with 16 bases lying between them. The CDR3 is made up of 15 amino acids. Germline assignment: CDR1 SGHRS and CDR2 YFSETQ. The CDR3 loop is CASSPRTVLPYEQYF. CDR3 DNA: TGCGCCAGCAGCCCCAGGACGGTCCTTCCCTACGAGCAGTACTTC.

This clonotype was seen a handful of times. V gene TRBV12-3 or TRBV12-4 combines with J gene TRBJ2-2, with no clear D. This CDR3 spans 15 amino acids. Trimming removed 6 bases from V and 6 bases from J, with 17 bases in between. CDR3: CASSRAPTLSGELFF. Here the CDR3 DNA reads TGTGCCAGCAGCCGCGCCCCCACCCTCTCCGGGGAGCTGTTTTTT.

There are a few counts of this clonotype. The chain employs TRBV29-1 and TRBJ2-5; maybe TRBD2 (5 bases). V was clipped by 6 bases and J by 1 base, with 12 bases between them. The CDR3 consists of 13 residues. CDR1 is SQVTM, CDR2 ANQGSEA, per germline. In DNA form, the CDR3 reads TGCAGCGTCACGGAGGTCTTCCAAGAGACCCAGTACTTC. Translation: CSVTEVFQETQYF. Together with reference TRBV29-1 and TRBJ2-5, the CDR3 gives the full variable domain: SAVISQKPSRDICQRGTSLTIQCQVDSQVTMMFWYRQQPGQSLTLIATANQGSEATYESGFVIDKFPISRPNLTFSTLTVSNMSPEDSSIYLCSVTEVFQETQYFGPGTRLLVL.

This clonotype was seen many times. The chain carries TRBV29-1 and TRBJ1-4; TRBD1 might be the D (6 bases). The germline gives CDR1 SQVTM, CDR2 ANQGSEA. CDR3 length equals 12 residues. V was pared by 4 bases and J by 6 bases, with 9 bases between. CDR3 nucleotides: TGCAGCGTTGCAGGGGATCATGAAAAACTGTTTTTT. Protein: CSVAGDHEKLFF.

This clonotype showed up many times. V usage is TRBV20-1 and J usage is TRBJ2-2; D may match TRBD1 or TRBD2 (5 bases each). Germline V gene lookup returns CDR1 DFQATT and CDR2 SNEGSKA (reference sequence). The CDR3 loop spans 15 amino acids. Trimming cost V 5 bases and J 5 bases, with 18 bases left between them. The CDR3 bases are TGCAGTGCTGAGTTACCGGGGCCGCATACCGGGGAGCTGTTTTTT. This translates into CSAELPGPHTGELFF.

This chain links TRBV20-1 with TRBJ1-1; a weak D match, TRBD1 (6 bases). There are 12 residues in the CDR3. Germline CDR1 reads DFQATT; CDR2 reads SNEGSKA (reference sequence). V was clipped by 3 bases and J by 5 bases, with 10 bases between them. CDR3 coding DNA: TGCAGTGCTAGGGGGGACACGACTGAAGCTTTCTTT. It encodes CSARGDTTEAFF.

This clonotype was found many times. The chain has TRBV12-3 or TRBV12-4 and TRBJ1-5; D is undetermined. The length of the CDR3 is 14 residues. With 5 bases removed from V and 4 bases from J, the gap between germline ends came to 12 bases. CDR3 region: CASSPGAVNQPQHF. In nucleotides, the CDR3 is TGTGCCAGCAGTCCGGGAGCAGTTAATCAGCCCCAGCATTTT.

The chain uses TRBV28 and TRBJ2-1, with no clear D. V was cut by 1 base and J by 7 bases, with 8 bases left in between. CDR1 and CDR2 (germline): MDHEN, SYDVKM. This CDR3 region has 13 residues. The CDR3 coding sequence is TGTGCCAGCAGTTTATCGGCGAGGAATGAGCAGTTCTTC. Residues: CASSLSARNEQFF. Full variable domain (outside the CDR3, taken from reference TRBV28 and TRBJ2-1): DVKVTQSSRYLVKRTGEKVFLECVQDMDHENMFWYRQDPGLGLRLIYFSYDVKMKEKGDIPEGYSVSREKKERFSLILESASTNQTSMYLCASSLSARNEQFFGPGTRLTVL.

The rearrangement joins TRBV7-2 to TRBJ2-7; possible D gene TRBD2, 6 bases. Germline V CDR1 and CDR2: SGHTA, FQGNSA. This CDR3 contains 12 residues. The V end lost 8 bases, the J end lost 4 bases, and 12 bases lay between the germline ends. CDR3 coding DNA: TGTGCCAGCGGGAACGGGGGATACGAGCAGTACTTC. Amino acid sequence: CASGNGGYEQYF.

This clonotype was detected once. The chain recombines TRBV10-3 with TRBJ2-1; D assignment may be TRBD1 or TRBD2 (5 bases each). From germline, CDR1 is ENHRY and CDR2 SYGVKD. There are 13 residues in the CDR3. The V end lost 8 bases, the J end lost 9 bases, and 17 bases lay between the germline ends. CDR3 amino acids: CAIARGVTIEQFF. The DNA of the CDR3 is TGTGCCATCGCGAGGGGAGTAACCATTGAGCAGTTCTTC.

This clonotype has only a few counts. This chain uses TRBV6-5 with TRBJ2-5, with D unclear. V dropped 7 bases and J dropped 6 bases, with 9 bases sitting between them. The CDR3 runs 11 residues. Germline CDR1 reads MNHEY; CDR2 reads SVGAGI. For the CDR3, the DNA is TGTGCCAGCACCTTCCTCAAGACCCAGTACTTC. This translates into CASTFLKTQYF.

This clonotype was seen many times. The chain recombines TRBV20-1 with TRBJ1-5; no clear D. CDR3 size: 16 residues. Trimming left V 1 base short and J 7 bases short, with 20 bases between. Looked up from germline, CDR1 is DFQATT and CDR2 is SNEGSKA (reference sequence). CDR3 bases: TGCAGTGCTAGAGTGCCCCCCAGGCGGGTTGGGCAGCCCCAGCATTTT. Its protein product is CSARVPPRRVGQPQHF.

V is TRBV6-5 and J is TRBJ1-1; D call uncertain. Trimming left V 6 bases short and J 1 base short, with 15 bases between. Germline CDR1 is MNHEY and CDR2 is SVGAGI. The CDR3 extends over 15 amino acids. The CDR3 DNA reads as TGTGCCAGCAGCCCCTCGAGAGACACGAACACTGAAGCTTTCTTT. Protein: CASSPSRDTNTEAFF.